This TCR beta chain was found in a study of blood T cells in healthy people across ages. Study findings and constraints: PBMCs went unsorted, and a conclusive naive versus antigen-experienced comparison was therefore prevented. It was found that TCR beta diversity correlated strongly with the percentage of naive T cells.

Comments on this clonotype: Its specificity is unknown.

Using a J-beta primer mix together with a sample-barcoded 5' primer, a second PCR was run for roughly 6 to 11 cycles. Every cDNA molecule bore a tag from a template-switch adaptor containing 12 random nucleotides. TCRdb processed the 5' RACE reads anew with MiXCR; each CDR3 protein has one entry. This sample has 1.5 million to 2 million distinct CDR3 sequences, with 28% found just once. Germline-derived CDR1 and CDR2 are MGHRA and YSYEKL. The ends were cut back, 1 base at V and 6 bases at J, with 14 bases in the middle. The CDR3 spans 15 residues. For every donor, a draw yielded around 9.4 milliliters of peripheral blood.

Sequenced: blood. This clonotype was sampled from a woman under 40 in good health. This rearrangement joins TRBV4-1 to TRBJ2-3; D assignment may be TRBD1 or TRBD2 (5 bases each). CDR3 sequence: CASSQVRGAKDTQYF. CDR3 sequence (DNA): TGCGCCAGCAGCCAAGTGCGAGGGGCCAAGGATACGCAGTATTTT.